This paragraph covers one TCR beta chain sequence. Its recognized antigen is unknown. The sample holds no much larger clone one base away, and base qualities are not on file. This entry belongs to a study of blood T cell repertoires in COVID-19 (dated by TCRdb to the early 2020s). Looking at the study overall: Samples from collaborators originated in the United States, Italy and Spain and spanned both the acute and convalescent phases of COVID-19. The material from the prospective study consisted of cDNA or gDNA derived from T cells, B-cell-depleted T cells, or PBMCs. The dataset comprised deeply sampled blood TCRbeta repertoires from subjects exposed to, actively infected with, or recovered from COVID-19. The repertoires were released in a freely available public database meant as a resource for research on the immune response to SARS-CoV-2. Samples were obtained from the ongoing ImmuneRACE study (first 160 participants) and from about 1,300 subjects provided by 6 global collaborators. Sample metadata almost always included a de-identified subject ID, COVID-19 status, age in years and sex. HLA class I and class II types, where available, came from metadata supplied by the sample provider rather than from assay-based typing.

The CDR3 runs 13 residues from the cysteine to the phenylalanine. This entry keeps only the CDR3 DNA: 39 bases, framed from base 1. The germline V gene supplies CDR1 MGHRA and CDR2 YSYEKL. V was cut back by 3 bases and J by 5 bases, leaving a gap of 10 bases between them. Collaborating institutions collected whole blood in K2EDTA tubes following their own protocols. For TCRbeta analysis, collaborators shipped samples in one of three forms: frozen whole blood, isolated PBMCs, or DNA extracted from either of those sample types. TCRbeta CDR3 regions were amplified from genomic DNA using the immunoSEQ Assay, a bias-controlled multiplex PCR. As for the authors' bioinformatics: The number of nucleated cells in each sample was estimated from the amplification of reference gene primers within the assay. To quantify the absolute abundance of each unique TCRbeta CDR3 rearrangement, sequence reads were collapsed and filtered. For each sample, productive Simpson clonality was calculated as the square root of Simpson's diversity index over productive rearrangements. What TCRdb holds here is the immuneACCESS table cut down to in-frame rearrangements. Part of the clones is not present; checked against another copy, under half of the missing clones reflect an unresolved V gene, and the others are unexplained. V and J calls and clone size are copied from that table; D and trimming were computed from the DNA. This sample holds 150,000 or so clones; approximately 75% were observed only once. The top ten hold approximately 10% of the sample.

Points the paper makes about the study in general: The amount of clinical and demographic metadata varied by source and participant and was provided uncurated.

The receptor chain draws on TRBV4-1 and TRBJ1-1, with TRBD1 perhaps the D gene, on 5 matching bases. Sequencing input: peripheral blood. This clonotype was obtained from a human donor in a cohort sampled during active COVID-19. The DNA sequence is given as TGCGCCAGCAGCCATGAGGGGAGGACTGAAGCTTTCTTT. Protein translation: CASSHEGRTEAFF.